This TCR beta chain was identified in a study of Ad26.COV2.S vaccination and SARS-CoV-2 variants. Study information: Ad26.COV2.S, an intramuscular injection, was given once or twice 56 days apart.

Libraries were prepared by immunoSEQ multiplex PCR; TCRdb keeps only in-frame clonotypes and omits some of them. This sample carries under 600,000 clones, approximately 90% of them seen once, and the ten largest clones take approximately 1.7%. The CDR3 totals 16 residues. V lost 3 bases, J lost 7 bases, and 19 bases lay in between. Germline V gives CDR1 LGHDT, CDR2 YNNKEL (reference sequence). Turning to this clone: Its antigen remains unknown.

Broader study findings: Similar non-spike TCR breadth was observed in recipients of vaccine and of placebo.

Regarding treatment: around 19 received Ad26.COV2.S at low or high dose, single or two shots; a few received placebo; per-sample allocation not given. Day 63 following the first vaccine or placebo injection was when the samples were taken. Ad26 vector vaccine expressed Wuhan-strain SARS-CoV-2 spike. The source is a person aged 18-60 years who received the Ad26.COV2.S COVID-19 vaccine or a placebo. The chain recombines TRBV3-1 (or the pseudogene TRBV3-2) with TRBJ2-1; perhaps TRBD2 as D (6 bases). The starting material was peripheral blood, obtained in a trial of Ad26.COV2.S vaccine versus placebo. The CDR3 DNA follows: TGTGCCAGCAGCCAGCGGGACTCAGGTTGGGGTAATGAGCAGTTCTTC. Protein sequence: CASSQRDSGWGNEQFF.